These T cell receptor beta chains were read from a single sample in a study of T cell responses to AZD1222 COVID-19 vaccine. Profiled with immunoSEQ multiplex PCR; TCRdb holds only in-frame clones, not every one. This table has about 120,000 clones, roughly 90% appearing once. This specimen was peripheral blood, taken on day 0 of AZD1222 vaccination. These receptors all stem from an adult in good health. The CDR3 runs from the conserved cysteine through the conserved F or W. Fields, in order: CDR3 protein, CDR3 DNA, V gene, CDR3 length, J gene, D gene, clone size. The D gene is left open where the match is weak. The size of a clone is reported for some rows only, either as once, few or many, or as a class for expanded clones.

CDR3: CAWSVGPYGYTF
DNA: TGTGCCTGGAGTGTAGGACCCTATGGCTACACCTTC
V: TRBV30
length: 12
J: TRBJ1-2
D: -
size: -

CDR3: CAWSVPNHYRENTEAFF
DNA: TGTGCCTGGAGTGTCCCAAATCACTACAGGGAGAACACTGAAGCTTTCTTT
V: TRBV30
length: 17
J: TRBJ1-1
D: -
size: -

CDR3: CATSRDRAGGQPQHF
DNA: TGTGCCACCAGCAGAGATAGGGCAGGGGGTCAGCCCCAGCATTTT
V: TRBV15
length: 15
J: TRBJ1-5
D: TRBD1
size: -

CDR3: CASSEQGYEQYF
DNA: TGTGCCAGCAGCGAACAAGGCTACGAGCAGTACTTC
V: TRBV7-9
length: 12
J: TRBJ2-7
D: -
size: -

CDR3: CATDPPQGNAGNTIYF
DNA: TGTGCCACGGATCCCCCACAGGGGAATGCTGGAAACACCATATATTTT
V: TRBV7-9
length: 16
J: TRBJ1-3
D: TRBD1
size: -

CDR3: CASSLLAGPNEKLFF
DNA: TGTGCCAGCAGCTTATTGGCAGGACCCAATGAAAAACTGTTTTTT
V: TRBV7-9
length: 15
J: TRBJ1-4
D: -
size: -

CDR3: CAWSLQARSGNTIYF
DNA: TGTGCCTGGAGCCTTCAGGCCCGCTCTGGAAACACCATATATTTT
V: TRBV30
length: 15
J: TRBJ1-3
D: -
size: -

CDR3: CAWSLGGAGNQPQHF
DNA: TGTGCCTGGAGTCTGGGAGGGGCGGGCAATCAGCCCCAGCATTTT
V: TRBV30
length: 15
J: TRBJ1-5
D: -
size: -

CDR3: CATSAGDSFYQPQHF
DNA: TGTGCCACCAGTGCGGGCGACAGTTTTTATCAGCCCCAGCATTTT
V: TRBV24-1
length: 15
J: TRBJ1-5
D: -
size: once

CDR3: CASSRQRGMGSEAFF
DNA: TGTGCCAGCAGCAGGCAGAGGGGTATGGGGAGTGAAGCTTTCTTT
V: TRBV2
length: 15
J: TRBJ1-1
D: -
size: -

CDR3: CASSFGTSVDTQYF
DNA: TGTGCCAGCAGCTTCGGGACTAGCGTAGATACGCAGTATTTT
V: TRBV7-8
length: 14
J: TRBJ2-3
D: TRBD2
size: -

CDR3: CASSLLGQGQPQHF
DNA: TGTGCCAGCAGCTTGTTAGGGCAGGGGCAGCCCCAGCATTTT
V: TRBV5-5
length: 14
J: TRBJ1-5
D: -
size: -